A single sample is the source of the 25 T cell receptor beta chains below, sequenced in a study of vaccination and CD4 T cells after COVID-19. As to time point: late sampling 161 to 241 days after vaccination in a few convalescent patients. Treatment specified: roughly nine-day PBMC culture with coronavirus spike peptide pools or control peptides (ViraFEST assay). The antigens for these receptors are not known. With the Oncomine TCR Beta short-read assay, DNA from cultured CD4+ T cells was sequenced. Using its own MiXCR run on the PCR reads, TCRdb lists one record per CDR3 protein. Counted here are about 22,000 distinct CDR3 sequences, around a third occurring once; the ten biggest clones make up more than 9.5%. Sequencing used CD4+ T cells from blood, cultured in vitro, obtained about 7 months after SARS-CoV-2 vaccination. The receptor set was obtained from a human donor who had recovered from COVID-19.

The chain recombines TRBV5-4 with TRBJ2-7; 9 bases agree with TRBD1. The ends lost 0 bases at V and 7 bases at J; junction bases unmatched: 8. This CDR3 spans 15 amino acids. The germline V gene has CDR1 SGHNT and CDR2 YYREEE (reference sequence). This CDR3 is CASSLAGTGLGEQYF. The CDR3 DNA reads TGTGCCAGCAGCTTGGCCGGGACAGGGTTAGGGGAGCAGTACTTC.

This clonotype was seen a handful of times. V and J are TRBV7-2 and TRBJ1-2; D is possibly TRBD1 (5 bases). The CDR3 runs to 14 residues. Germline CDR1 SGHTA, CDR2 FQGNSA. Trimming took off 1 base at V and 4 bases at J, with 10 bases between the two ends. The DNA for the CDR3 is TGTGCCAGCAGCTTAGTGGCAGGGAGCTATGGCTACACCTTC. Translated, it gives CASSLVAGSYGYTF. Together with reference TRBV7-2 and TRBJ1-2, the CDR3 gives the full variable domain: GAGVSQSPSNKVTEKGKDVELRCDPISGHTALYWYRQSLGQGLEFLIYFQGNSAPDKSGLPSDRFSAERTGGSVSTLTIQRTQQEDSAVYLCASSLVAGSYGYTFGSGTRLTVV.

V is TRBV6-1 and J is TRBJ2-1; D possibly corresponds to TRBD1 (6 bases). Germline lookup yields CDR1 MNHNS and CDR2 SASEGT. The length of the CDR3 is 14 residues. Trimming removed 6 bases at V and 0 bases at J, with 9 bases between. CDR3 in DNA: TGTGCCAGCAGCCAGGACAGCTCCTACAATGAGCAGTTCTTC. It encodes CASSQDSSYNEQFF.

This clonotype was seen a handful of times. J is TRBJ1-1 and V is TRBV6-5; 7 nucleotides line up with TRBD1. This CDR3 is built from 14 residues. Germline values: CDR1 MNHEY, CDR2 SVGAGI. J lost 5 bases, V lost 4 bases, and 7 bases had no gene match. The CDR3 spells CASSFYRGGTEAFF. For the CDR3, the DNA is TGTGCCAGCAGTTTCTACAGGGGAGGGACTGAAGCTTTCTTT.

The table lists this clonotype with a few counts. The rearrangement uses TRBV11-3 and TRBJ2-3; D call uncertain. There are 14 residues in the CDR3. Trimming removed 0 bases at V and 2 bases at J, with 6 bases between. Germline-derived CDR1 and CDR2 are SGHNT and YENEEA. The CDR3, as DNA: TGTGCCAGCAGCTTAGATGGCAACACAGATACGCAGTATTTT. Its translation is CASSLDGNTDTQYF.

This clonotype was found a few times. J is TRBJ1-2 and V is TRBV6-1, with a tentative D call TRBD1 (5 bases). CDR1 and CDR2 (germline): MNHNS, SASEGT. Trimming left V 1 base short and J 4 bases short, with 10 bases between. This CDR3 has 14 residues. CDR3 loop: CASSEGGAPYGYTF. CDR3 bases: TGTGCCAGCAGTGAAGGGGGCGCTCCCTATGGCTACACCTTC.

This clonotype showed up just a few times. In DNA, the CDR3 is TGCAGTGCTAGACAGGGAATGGGTGAAAAACTGTTTTTT. It codes for CSARQGMGEKLFF. The J gene is TRBJ1-4, the V gene TRBV20-1; possibly TRBD1 for D (5 bases). Germline V gives CDR1 DFQATT, CDR2 SNEGSKA (reference sequence). V lost 2 bases, J lost 7 bases, and 11 bases lay in between. The CDR3 runs 13 residues.

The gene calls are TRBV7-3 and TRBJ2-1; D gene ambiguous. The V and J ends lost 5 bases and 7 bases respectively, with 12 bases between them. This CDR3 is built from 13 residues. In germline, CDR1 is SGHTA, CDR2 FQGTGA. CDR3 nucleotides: TGTGCCAGCAGCGATCAGCCGTGGAATGAGCAGTTCTTC. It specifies CASSDQPWNEQFF. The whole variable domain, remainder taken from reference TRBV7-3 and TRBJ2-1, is GAGVSQTPSNKVTEKGKYVELRCDPISGHTALYWYRQSLGQGPEFLIYFQGTGAADDSGLPNDRFFAVRPEGSVSTLKIQRTERGDSAVYLCASSDQPWNEQFFGPGTRLTVL.

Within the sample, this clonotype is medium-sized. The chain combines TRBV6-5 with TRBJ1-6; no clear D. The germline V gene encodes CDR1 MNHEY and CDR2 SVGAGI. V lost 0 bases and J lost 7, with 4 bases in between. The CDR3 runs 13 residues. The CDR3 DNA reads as TGTGCCAGCAGTTACTCTGCCAATTCACCCCTCCACTTT. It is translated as CASSYSANSPLHF.

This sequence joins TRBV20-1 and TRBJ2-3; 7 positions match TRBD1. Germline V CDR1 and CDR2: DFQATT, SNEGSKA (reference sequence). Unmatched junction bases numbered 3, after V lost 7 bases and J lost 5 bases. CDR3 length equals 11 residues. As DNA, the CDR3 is TGCAGTGTGCCAGGGGGAGATACGCAGTATTTT. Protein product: CSVPGGDTQYF.

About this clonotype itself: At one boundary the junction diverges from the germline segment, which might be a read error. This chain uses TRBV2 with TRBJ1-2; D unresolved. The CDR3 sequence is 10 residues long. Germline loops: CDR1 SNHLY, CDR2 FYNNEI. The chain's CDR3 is CASSDIQQVF. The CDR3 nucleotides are TGTGCCAGCAGTGACATACAGCAGGTCTTC.

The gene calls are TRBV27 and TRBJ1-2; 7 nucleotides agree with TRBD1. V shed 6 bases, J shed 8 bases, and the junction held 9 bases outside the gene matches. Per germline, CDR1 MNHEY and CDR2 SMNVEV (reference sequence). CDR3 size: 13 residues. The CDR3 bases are TGTGCCAGCAGGGTTGACAGGGAAGGGGGCTACACCTTC. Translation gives CASRVDREGGYTF.

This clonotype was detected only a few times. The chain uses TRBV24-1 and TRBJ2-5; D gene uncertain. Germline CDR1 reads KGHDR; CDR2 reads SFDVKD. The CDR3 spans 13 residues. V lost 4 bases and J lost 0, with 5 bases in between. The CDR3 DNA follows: TGTGCCACCAGTGACTCGTACCAAGAGACCCAGTACTTC. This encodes CATSDSYQETQYF.

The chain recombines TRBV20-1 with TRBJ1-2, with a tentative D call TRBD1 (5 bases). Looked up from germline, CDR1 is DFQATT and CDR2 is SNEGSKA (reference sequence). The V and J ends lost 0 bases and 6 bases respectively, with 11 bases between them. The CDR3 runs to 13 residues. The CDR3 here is CSARDPTANGYTF. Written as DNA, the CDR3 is TGCAGTGCTAGAGATCCGACAGCCAATGGCTACACCTTC.

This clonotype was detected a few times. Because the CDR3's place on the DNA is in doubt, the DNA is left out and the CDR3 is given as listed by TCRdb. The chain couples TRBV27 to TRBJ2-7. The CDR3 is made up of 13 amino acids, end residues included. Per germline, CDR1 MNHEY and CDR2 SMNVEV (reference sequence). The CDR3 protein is CAYCCGDSYEQYF.

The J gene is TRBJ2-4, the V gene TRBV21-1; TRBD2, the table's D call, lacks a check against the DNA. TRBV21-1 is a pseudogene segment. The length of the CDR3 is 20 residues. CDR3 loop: CASSNPYMTSGGLAKNIQYF. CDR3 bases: TGTGCCAGCAGCAACCCTTATATGACTAGCGGGGGACTAGCCAAAAACATTCAGTACTTC.

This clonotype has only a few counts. Written as DNA, the CDR3 is TGCAGTGCTACCAAGGGCAGGGCCGATGATTCACCCCTCCACTTT. This codes for CSATKGRADDSPLHF. V and J are TRBV20-1 and TRBJ1-6; TRBD1 might be the D (5 bases). The CDR3 runs to 15 residues. Trimming cost V 4 bases and J 8 bases, with 18 bases left between them. From germline, CDR1 is DFQATT and CDR2 SNEGSKA (reference sequence).

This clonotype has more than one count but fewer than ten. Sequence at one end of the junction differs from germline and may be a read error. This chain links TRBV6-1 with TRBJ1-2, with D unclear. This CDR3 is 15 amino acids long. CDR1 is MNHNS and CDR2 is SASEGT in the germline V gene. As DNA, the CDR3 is TGTGCCAGCAGCCCTCCCTGGATCTGGACCTCCCCTTTCGCCTTC. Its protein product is CASSPPWIWTSPFAF.

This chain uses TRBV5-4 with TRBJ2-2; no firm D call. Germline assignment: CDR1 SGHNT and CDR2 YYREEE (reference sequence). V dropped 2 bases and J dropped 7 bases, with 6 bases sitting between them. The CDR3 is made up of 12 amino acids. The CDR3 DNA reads TGTGCCAGCAGCTTTGTTAGCGGGGAGCTGTTTTTT. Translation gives CASSFVSGELFF.

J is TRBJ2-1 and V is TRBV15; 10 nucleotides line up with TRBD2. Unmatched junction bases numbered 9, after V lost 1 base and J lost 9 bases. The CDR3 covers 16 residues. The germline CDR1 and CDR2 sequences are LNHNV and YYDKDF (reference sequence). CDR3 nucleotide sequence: TGTGCCACCAGCAGAGCCGTCCCAGCGGGGGGGAGTGAGCAGTTCTTC. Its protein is CATSRAVPAGGSEQFF.

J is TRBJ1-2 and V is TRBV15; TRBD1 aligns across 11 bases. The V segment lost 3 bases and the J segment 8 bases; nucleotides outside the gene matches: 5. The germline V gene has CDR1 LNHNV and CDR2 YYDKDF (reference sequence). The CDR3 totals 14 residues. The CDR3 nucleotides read TGTGCCACCAGCAGGGACAGGGGGCTGGGAGGCTACACCTTC. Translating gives CATSRDRGLGGYTF. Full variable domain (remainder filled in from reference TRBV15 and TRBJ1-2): DAMVIQNPRYQVTQFGKPVTLSCSQTLNHNVMYWYQQKSSQAPKLLFHYYDKDFNNEADTPDNFQSRRPNTSFCFLDIRSPGLGDTAMYLCATSRDRGLGGYTFGSGTRLTVV.

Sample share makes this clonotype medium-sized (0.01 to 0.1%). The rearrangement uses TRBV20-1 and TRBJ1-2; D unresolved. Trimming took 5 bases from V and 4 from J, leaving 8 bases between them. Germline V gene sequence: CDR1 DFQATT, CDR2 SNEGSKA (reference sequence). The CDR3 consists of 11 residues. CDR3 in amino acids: CSAQDSYGYTF. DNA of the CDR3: TGCAGTGCTCAGGACTCCTATGGCTACACCTTC.

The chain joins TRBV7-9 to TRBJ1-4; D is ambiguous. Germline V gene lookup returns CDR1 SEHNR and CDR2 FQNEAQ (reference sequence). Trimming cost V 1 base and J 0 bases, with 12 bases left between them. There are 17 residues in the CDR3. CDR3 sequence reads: CASSLVGSLATNEKLFF. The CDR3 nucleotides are TGTGCCAGCAGCTTAGTTGGCAGCCTTGCAACTAATGAAAAACTGTTTTTT.

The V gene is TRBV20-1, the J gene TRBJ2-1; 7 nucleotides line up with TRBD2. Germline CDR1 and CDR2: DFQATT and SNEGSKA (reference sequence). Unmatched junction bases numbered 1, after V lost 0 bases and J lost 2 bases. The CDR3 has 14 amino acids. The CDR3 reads CSARDGGAYNEQFF. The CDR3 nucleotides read TGCAGTGCTAGAGATGGGGGGGCCTACAATGAGCAGTTCTTC.

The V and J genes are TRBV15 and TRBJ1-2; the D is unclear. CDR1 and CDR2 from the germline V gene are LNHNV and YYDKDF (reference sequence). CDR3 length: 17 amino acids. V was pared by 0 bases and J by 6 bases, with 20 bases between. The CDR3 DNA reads TGTGCCACCAGCAGAGAAATAATACCCCGGCGGTATCATGGCTACACCTTC. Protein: CATSREIIPRRYHGYTF.